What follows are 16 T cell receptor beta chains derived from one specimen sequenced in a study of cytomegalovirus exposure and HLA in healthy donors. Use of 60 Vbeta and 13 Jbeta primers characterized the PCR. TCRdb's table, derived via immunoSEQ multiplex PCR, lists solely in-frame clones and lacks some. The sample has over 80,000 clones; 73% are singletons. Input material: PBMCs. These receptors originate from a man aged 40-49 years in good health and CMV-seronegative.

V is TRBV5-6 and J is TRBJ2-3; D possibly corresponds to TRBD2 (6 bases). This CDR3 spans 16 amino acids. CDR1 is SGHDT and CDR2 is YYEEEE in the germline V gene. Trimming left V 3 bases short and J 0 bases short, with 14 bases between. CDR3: CASSSNPGLSTDTQYF. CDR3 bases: TGTGCCAGCAGCTCTAATCCGGGACTTAGCACAGATACGCAGTATTTT.

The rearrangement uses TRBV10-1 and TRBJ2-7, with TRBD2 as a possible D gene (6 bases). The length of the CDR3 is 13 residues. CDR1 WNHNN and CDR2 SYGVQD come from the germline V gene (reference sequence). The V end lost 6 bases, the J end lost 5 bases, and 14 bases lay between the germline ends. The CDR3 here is CASSEGLINEQYF. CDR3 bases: TGCGCCAGCAGCGAGGGACTCATTAACGAGCAGTACTTC.

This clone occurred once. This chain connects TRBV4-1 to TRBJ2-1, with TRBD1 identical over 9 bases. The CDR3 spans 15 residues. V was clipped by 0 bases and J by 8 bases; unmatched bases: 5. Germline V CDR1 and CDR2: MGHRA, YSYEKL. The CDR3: CASSQDSQGAYEQFF. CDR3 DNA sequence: TGCGCCAGCAGCCAAGATTCACAGGGGGCCTATGAGCAGTTCTTC.

CDR3: CASSPGGRETQYF. CDR3 coding DNA: TGTGCCAGCTCACCGGGGGGGCGCGAGACCCAGTACTTC. The J gene is TRBJ2-5, the V gene TRBV18; D may be TRBD2 (7 bases). The length of the CDR3 is 13 residues. Germline CDR1 KGHSH, CDR2 LQKENI. The V gene lost 3 bases and the J gene lost 5 bases, with 10 bases spanning the gap.

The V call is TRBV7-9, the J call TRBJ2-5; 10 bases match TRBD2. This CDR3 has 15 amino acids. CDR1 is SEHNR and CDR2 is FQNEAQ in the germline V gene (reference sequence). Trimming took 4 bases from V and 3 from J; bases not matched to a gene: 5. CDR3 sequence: CASSYSGGAEETQYF. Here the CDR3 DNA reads TGTGCCAGCAGCTACAGCGGGGGGGCGGAAGAGACCCAGTACTTC.

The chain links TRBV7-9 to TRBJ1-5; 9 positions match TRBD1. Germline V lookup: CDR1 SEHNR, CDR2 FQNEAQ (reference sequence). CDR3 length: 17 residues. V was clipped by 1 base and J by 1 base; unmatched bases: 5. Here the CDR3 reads CASSLGTGGPSNQPQHF. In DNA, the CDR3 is TGTGCCAGCAGCTTAGGTACAGGGGGCCCGAGCAATCAGCCCCAGCATTTT.

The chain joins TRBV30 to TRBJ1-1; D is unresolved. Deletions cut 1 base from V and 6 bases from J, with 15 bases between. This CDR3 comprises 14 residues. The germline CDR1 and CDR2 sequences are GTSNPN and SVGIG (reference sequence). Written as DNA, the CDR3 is TGTGCCTGGAGTGGGGCAGTTCTCAGCTCTGAAGCTTTCTTT. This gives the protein CAWSGAVLSSEAFF.

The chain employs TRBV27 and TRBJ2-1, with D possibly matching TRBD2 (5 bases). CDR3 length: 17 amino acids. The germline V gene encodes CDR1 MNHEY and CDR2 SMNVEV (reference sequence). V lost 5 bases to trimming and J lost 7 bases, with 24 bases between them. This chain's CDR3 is CASSKQWPGISLNEQFF. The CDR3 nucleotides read TGTGCCAGCAGTAAACAATGGCCGGGGATATCTTTAAATGAGCAGTTCTTC.

The CDR3 here is CASTQRSGDPEQYF. Here the CDR3 DNA reads TGTGCCAGCACCCAGAGGAGCGGGGACCCCGAGCAGTACTTC. V usage is TRBV11-2 and J usage is TRBJ2-7; 7 positions agree with TRBD2. The CDR3 is 14 amino acids. CDR1 SGHAT and CDR2 FQNNGV come from the germline V gene. V was pared by 7 bases and J by 6 bases, with 12 bases of the junction left unmatched.

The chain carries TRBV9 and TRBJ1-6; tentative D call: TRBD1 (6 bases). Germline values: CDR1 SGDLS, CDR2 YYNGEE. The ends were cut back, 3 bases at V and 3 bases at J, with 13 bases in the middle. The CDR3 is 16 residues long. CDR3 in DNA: TGTGCCAGCAGCGCGCACAGGGACAACTATAATTCACCCCTCCACTTT. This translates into CASSAHRDNYNSPLHF.

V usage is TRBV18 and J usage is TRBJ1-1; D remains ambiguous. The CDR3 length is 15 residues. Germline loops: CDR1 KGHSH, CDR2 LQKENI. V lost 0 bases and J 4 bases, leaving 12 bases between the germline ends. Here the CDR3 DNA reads TGTGCCAGCTCACCACCGGAGAGGAGGGTCACTGAAGCTTTCTTT. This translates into CASSPPERRVTEAFF.

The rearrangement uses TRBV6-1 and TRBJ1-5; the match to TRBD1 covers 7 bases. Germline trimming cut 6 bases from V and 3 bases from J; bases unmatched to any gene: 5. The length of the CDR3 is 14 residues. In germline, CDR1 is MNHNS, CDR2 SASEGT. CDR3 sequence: CASRGTAYNQPQHF. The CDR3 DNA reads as TGTGCCAGCAGGGGGACAGCATACAATCAGCCCCAGCATTTT.

CDR3 in amino acids: CASSPGLAGGRETQYF. The CDR3 DNA reads TGTGCCAGCAGCCCGGGACTAGCGGGGGGCAGGGAGACCCAGTACTTC. The chain couples TRBV5-4 to TRBJ2-5; 15 bases fit TRBD2. V lost 4 bases to trimming and J lost 5 bases; unmatched junction nucleotides: 6. The V gene's germline CDR1 is SGHNT and CDR2 YYREEE (reference sequence). This CDR3 spans 16 amino acids.

CDR3: CASSRDSYQETQYF. CDR3 sequence (DNA): TGCGCCAGCAGCCGGGACAGCTACCAAGAGACCCAGTACTTC. This chain connects TRBV5-1 to TRBJ2-5, with 7 bases lining up with TRBD1. The CDR3 sequence is 14 residues long. Looked up from germline, CDR1 is SGHRS and CDR2 is YFSETQ. V shed 4 bases and J 0 bases; nucleotides not matched to a gene: 3.

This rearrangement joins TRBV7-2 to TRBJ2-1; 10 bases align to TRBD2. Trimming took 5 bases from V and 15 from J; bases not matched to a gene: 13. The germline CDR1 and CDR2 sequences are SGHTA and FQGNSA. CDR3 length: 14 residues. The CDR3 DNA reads TGTGCCAGCAGCCCCCGGGTAGCGGGGGGTCTTTCGTTCTTC. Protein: CASSPRVAGGLSFF. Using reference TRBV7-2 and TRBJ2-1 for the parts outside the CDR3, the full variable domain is GAGVSQSPSNKVTEKGKDVELRCDPISGHTALYWYRQSLGQGLEFLIYFQGNSAPDKSGLPSDRFSAERTGGSVSTLTIQRTQQEDSAVYLCASSPRVAGGLSFFGPGTRLTVL.

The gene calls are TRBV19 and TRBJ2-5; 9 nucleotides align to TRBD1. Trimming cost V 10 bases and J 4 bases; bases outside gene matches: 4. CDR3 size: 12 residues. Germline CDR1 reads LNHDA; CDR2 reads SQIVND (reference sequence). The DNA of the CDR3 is TGTGCCACTGGGACAGGGCGAGAGACCCAGTACTTC. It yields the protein CATGTGRETQYF.